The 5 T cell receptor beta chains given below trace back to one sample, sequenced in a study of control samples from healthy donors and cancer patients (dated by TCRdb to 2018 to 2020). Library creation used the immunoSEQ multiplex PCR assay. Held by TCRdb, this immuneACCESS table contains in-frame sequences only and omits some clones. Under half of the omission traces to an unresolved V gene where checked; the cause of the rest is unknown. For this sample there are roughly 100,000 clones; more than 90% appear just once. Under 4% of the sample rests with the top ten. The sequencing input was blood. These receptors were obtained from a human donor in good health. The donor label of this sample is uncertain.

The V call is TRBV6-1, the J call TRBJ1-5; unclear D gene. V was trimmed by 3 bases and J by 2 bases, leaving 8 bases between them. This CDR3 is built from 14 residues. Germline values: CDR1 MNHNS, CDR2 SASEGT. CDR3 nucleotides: TGTGCCAGCAGTGAGGTTGGGGGCAATCAGCCCCAGCATTTT. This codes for CASSEVGGNQPQHF.

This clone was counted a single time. This CDR3 reads CASRFRGRVTDQPQHF. CDR3 nucleotide sequence: TGTGCCAGTAGGTTCAGGGGGCGCGTAACGGATCAGCCCCAGCATTTT. This chain connects TRBV19 to TRBJ1-5; 8 nucleotides align to TRBD1. The J segment lost 5 bases and the V segment lost 6 bases, leaving 12 bases of the junction unmatched. CDR1 is LNHDA and CDR2 is SQIVND in the germline V gene (reference sequence). The CDR3 contains 16 residues.

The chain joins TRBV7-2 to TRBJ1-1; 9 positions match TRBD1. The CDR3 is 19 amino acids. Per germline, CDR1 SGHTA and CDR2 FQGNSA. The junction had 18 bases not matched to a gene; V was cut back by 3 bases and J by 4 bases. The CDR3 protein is CASSFRPVPGQGSGTEAFF. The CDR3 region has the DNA TGTGCCAGCAGCTTCAGACCAGTCCCGGGACAGGGAAGTGGCACTGAAGCTTTCTTT.

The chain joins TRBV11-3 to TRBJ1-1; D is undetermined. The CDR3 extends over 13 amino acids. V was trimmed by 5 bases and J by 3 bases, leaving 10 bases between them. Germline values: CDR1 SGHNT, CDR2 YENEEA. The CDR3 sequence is CASSLAVDTEAFF. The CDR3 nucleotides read TGTGCCAGCAGCCTCGCCGTAGACACTGAAGCTTTCTTT.

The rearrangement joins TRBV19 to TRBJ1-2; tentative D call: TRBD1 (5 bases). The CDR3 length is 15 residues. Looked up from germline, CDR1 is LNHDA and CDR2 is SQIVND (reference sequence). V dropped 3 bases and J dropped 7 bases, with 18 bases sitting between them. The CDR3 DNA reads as TGTGCCAGTAGTATCCTTATGAGGGACCCTATTGGCTACACCTTC. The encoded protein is CASSILMRDPIGYTF.